This T cell receptor (beta chain) was profiled in a study of blood T cells in healthy people across ages. Trimming removed 6 bases at V and 1 base at J, with 12 bases between. This CDR3 region has 14 residues. A second PCR of 7 to 11 cycles used a sample-barcoded 5' primer and a J-beta primer mix. TCRdb re-called the 5' RACE reads with MiXCR, one entry per CDR3 protein. The sample includes 1.5 million to 1.8 million distinct CDR3 sequences, around 40% of them seen just once. The sequencing input was blood. The chain carries TRBV12-3 or TRBV12-4 and TRBJ2-5, with a possible D match to TRBD1 (5 bases). The clonotype comes from a woman under 30 in good health. This CDR3 is CASSRGHLQETQYF. Written as DNA, the CDR3 is TGTGCCAGCAGCCGAGGACACCTCCAAGAGACCCAGTACTTC.